This T cell receptor beta chain was retrieved from a study of blood T cell repertoires in COVID-19. Across about two dozen US areas, participants ranged in age from about 18 to 100 years. Assay used: immunoSEQ multiplex PCR; TCRdb lists only in-frame clones, some missing. The data hold roughly 41,000 clones, with about 88% observed a single time. Trimming cost V 0 bases and J 1 base; bases outside gene matches: 5. The CDR3 has 16 residues. Germline CDR1 is MNHEY and CDR2 is SVGAGI. The V gene is TRBV6-5, the J gene TRBJ2-7, with 8 bases identical to TRBD2. Source material: PBMCs or T cells enriched from blood (not recorded which). The sequence came from a woman aged 45-59 years who had recovered from COVID-19. The CDR3 loop is CASSYSWASGSYEQYF. CDR3 coding DNA: TGTGCCAGCAGTTACTCGTGGGCTAGCGGGTCCTACGAGCAGTACTTC.